This TCR gamma chain comes out of a study of γδ T cells in repeated Plasmodium falciparum infection. This clone occurred many times. TCRdb used CATT to re-call clones from the multiplex PCR reads. The profile shows some 32,000 gamma-chain clones, 1.4% to 1.5% of them singletons. Sequencing input: gamma-delta T cells from blood. The clonotype originates from a pool of human donors (malaria-infected and uninfected, not separated).

CDR3: CATWDGVSDYYKKLF. CDR3 bases: TGTGCCACCTGGGACGGGGTGTCAGATTATTATAAGAAACTCTTT. This chain connects TRGV2 to TRGJ1 or TRGJ2. TCRdb carries no J gene annotation; the J gene was assigned here by matching the DNA with germline. Trimming removed 0 bases from V and 2 bases from J; junction bases left unmatched: 7. The CDR3 extends over 15 amino acids. From germline, CDR1 is EGSNGY and CDR2 YDSYNSKV.